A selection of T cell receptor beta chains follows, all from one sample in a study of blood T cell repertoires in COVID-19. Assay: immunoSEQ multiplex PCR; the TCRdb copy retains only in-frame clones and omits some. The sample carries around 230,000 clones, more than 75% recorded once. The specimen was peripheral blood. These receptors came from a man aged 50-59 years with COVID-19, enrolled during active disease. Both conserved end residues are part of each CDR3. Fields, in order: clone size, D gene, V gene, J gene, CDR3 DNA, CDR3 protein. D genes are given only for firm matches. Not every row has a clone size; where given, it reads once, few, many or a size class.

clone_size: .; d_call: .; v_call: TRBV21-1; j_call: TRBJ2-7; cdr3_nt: TGTGCCAGCAACAATCCAACTCTAGCGGGAGGTGGGTACGAGCAGTACTTC; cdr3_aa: CASNNPTLAGGGYEQYF
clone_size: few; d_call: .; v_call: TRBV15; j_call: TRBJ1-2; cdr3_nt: TGTGCCACCAGCAGAGGCGGACTTGATTATGGCTACACCTTC; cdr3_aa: CATSRGGLDYGYTF
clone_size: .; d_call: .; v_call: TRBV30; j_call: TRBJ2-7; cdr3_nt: TGTGCCTGGAGTGCACCAGACAGCACCTACGAGCAGTACTTC; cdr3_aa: CAWSAPDSTYEQYF
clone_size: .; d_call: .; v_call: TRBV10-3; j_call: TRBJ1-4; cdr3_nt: TGTGCCATCAGTGAGTCGGCCGCAACTAATGAAAAACTGTTTTTT; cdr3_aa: CAISESAATNEKLFF
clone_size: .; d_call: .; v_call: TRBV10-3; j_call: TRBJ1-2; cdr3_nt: TGTGCCATCAAGGACAGCGAAGTTTATGGCTACACCTTC; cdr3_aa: CAIKDSEVYGYTF
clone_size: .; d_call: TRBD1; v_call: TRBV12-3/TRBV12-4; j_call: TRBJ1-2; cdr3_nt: TGTGCCAGCAGACCGACAGGGAACTATGGCTACACCTTC; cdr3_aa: CASRPTGNYGYTF
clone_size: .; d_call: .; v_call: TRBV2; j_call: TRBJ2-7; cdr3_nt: TGTGCCAGCAGTGTAGGGGGGGCTCAGTACGAGCAGTACTTC; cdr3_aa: CASSVGGAQYEQYF
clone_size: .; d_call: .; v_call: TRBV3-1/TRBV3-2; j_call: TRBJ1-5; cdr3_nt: TGTGCCAGCAGCCAAGATCTAGGCGGCTATCAGCCCCAGCATTTT; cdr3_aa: CASSQDLGGYQPQHF
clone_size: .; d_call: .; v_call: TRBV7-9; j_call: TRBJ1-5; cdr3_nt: TGTGCCAGCAGCGGGTGGGACACGGATCAGCCCCAGCATTTT; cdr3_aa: CASSGWDTDQPQHF
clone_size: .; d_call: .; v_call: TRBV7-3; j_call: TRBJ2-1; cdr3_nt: TGTGCCAGCAGCTCGACCAGGGTGGGTAGTGAGCAGTTCTTC; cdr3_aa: CASSSTRVGSEQFF